These 26 T cell receptor beta chains share one sample of origin, sequenced in a study of untreated major depressive disorder. The table came from immunoSEQ multiplex PCR; TCRdb's copy has only in-frame clones and leaves some out. The sample has 20,000 to 25,000 clones, approximately 92% seen once; the top ten hold less than 0.4%. Sequenced sample: CD4+ T cells from PBMCs. The receptors come from a man under 40 in good health.

This chain uses TRBV4-3 with TRBJ1-2; 9 bases map to TRBD1. Germline trimming cut 1 base from V and 5 bases from J; bases unmatched to any gene: 11. The CDR3 covers 17 residues. Germline CDR1 and CDR2: LGHNA and YSLEER. CDR3 amino acids: CASSQGEAGTGTYGYTF. CDR3 DNA: TGCGCCAGCAGCCAAGGGGAGGCCGGGACAGGGACGTATGGCTACACCTTC.

The J gene is TRBJ2-1, the V gene TRBV12-5; D is undetermined. Trimming stripped 0 bases from V and 5 bases from J, with 20 bases between. The CDR3 spans 18 residues. Germline V gives CDR1 LGHNT, CDR2 FRNRAP. In DNA form, the CDR3 reads TGTGCTAGTGGTTTGGTTCCCGATGGCCAAGTACCCCACAATGAGCAGTTCTTC. It specifies CASGLVPDGQVPHNEQFF.

The chain carries TRBV29-1 and TRBJ2-1; D remains unclear. The V end was cut by 1 base, the J end by 10 bases, with 17 bases between. The CDR3 totals 14 residues. CDR1 is SQVTM, CDR2 ANQGSEA, per germline. In DNA form, the CDR3 reads TGCAGCGTTGAAGTAGCCACCCCCGGTGGGGAGCAGTTCTTC. It specifies CSVEVATPGGEQFF.

The chain has TRBV9 and TRBJ2-7; tentatively, D is TRBD2 (6 bases). This CDR3 spans 15 amino acids. The germline CDR1 and CDR2 sequences are SGDLS and YYNGEE. V lost 0 bases and J lost 2, with 12 bases in between. The DNA of the CDR3 is TGTGCCAGCAGCGTAGGAGGGACTGTGGCCTACGAGCAGTACTTC. Amino acid sequence: CASSVGGTVAYEQYF.

This clone came up once. DNA for the CDR3: TGTGCCAGCAGCTTTTTGGAGGGATTTGGCTACACCTTC. Translating gives CASSFLEGFGYTF. The rearrangement links TRBV7-2 to TRBJ1-2; D remains ambiguous. The CDR3 runs 13 residues. The V end was cut by 3 bases, the J end by 7 bases, with 12 bases between. Germline assignment: CDR1 SGHTA and CDR2 FQGNSA.

The chain links TRBV27 to TRBJ2-6; D gene unclear. The CDR3 sequence is 16 residues long. Germline-derived CDR1 and CDR2 are MNHEY and SMNVEV (reference sequence). V lost 5 bases and J lost 2, with 13 bases in between. CDR3 residues: CASSPLGVPGANVLTF. CDR3 bases: TGTGCCAGCAGTCCCCTTGGGGTACCTGGGGCCAACGTCCTGACTTTC.

This sequence joins TRBV5-4 and TRBJ2-1, with TRBD2 matching 9 bases. CDR3 size: 15 residues. Trimming removed 0 bases from V and 7 bases from J; junction bases left unmatched: 5. Per the germline V gene, CDR1 is SGHNT and CDR2 is YYREEE (reference sequence). CDR3: CASSLVAGVPNEQFF. CDR3 DNA: TGTGCCAGCAGCTTGGTAGCGGGAGTACCGAATGAGCAGTTCTTC.

This chain connects TRBV27 to TRBJ1-1; TRBD1 matches at 10 bases. V gave up 5 bases and J gave up 1 base; unmatched junction bases: 10. CDR1 MNHEY and CDR2 SMNVEV come from the germline V gene (reference sequence). The CDR3 totals 17 residues. The CDR3: CASSHRDRGRRNTEAFF. DNA for the CDR3: TGTGCCAGCAGTCACCGGGACAGGGGCAGGAGGAACACTGAAGCTTTCTTT.

The chain's CDR3 is CASSRRDRVREKLFF. Here the CDR3 DNA reads TGTGCCAGCAGCCGACGGGACAGGGTACGAGAAAAACTGTTTTTT. The V and J genes are TRBV5-6 and TRBJ1-4, with 9 positions matching TRBD1. CDR1 and CDR2 from the germline V gene are SGHDT and YYEEEE. V shed 4 bases, J shed 8 bases, and the junction held 9 bases outside the gene matches. This CDR3 has 15 amino acids.

This chain joins TRBV9 and TRBJ2-7, with no clear D. CDR1 and CDR2 (germline): SGDLS, YYNGEE. CDR3 size: 15 residues. The V end was cut by 4 bases, the J end by 2 bases, with 16 bases between. CDR3 amino acids: CASSLFPDPTYEQYF. DNA for the CDR3: TGTGCCAGCAGCCTCTTTCCGGACCCTACCTACGAGCAGTACTTC.

V gene TRBV6-6 combines with J gene TRBJ2-3, with D unclear. Trimming shortened V by 8 bases and J by 2 bases, and 11 bases separated the two germline ends. Germline assignment: CDR1 MNHNY and CDR2 SVGAGI (reference sequence). The CDR3 spans 13 residues. The CDR3, as DNA: TGTGCCAGCCTACATACTACCACAGATACGCAGTATTTT. This codes for CASLHTTTDTQYF.

The chain uses TRBV12-5 and TRBJ2-5; D is unresolved. CDR1 LGHNT and CDR2 FRNRAP come from the germline V gene. This CDR3 is 13 amino acids long. Trimming shortened V by 3 bases and J by 5 bases, and 10 bases separated the two germline ends. CDR3 in amino acids: CASGFAGGETQYF. CDR3 nucleotide sequence: TGTGCTAGTGGTTTCGCCGGTGGGGAGACCCAGTACTTC.

The chain employs TRBV2 and TRBJ2-1; tentatively, D is TRBD1 (5 bases). Trimming left V 4 bases short and J 5 bases short, with 9 bases between. Germline CDR1 reads SNHLY; CDR2 reads FYNNEI. The CDR3 has 13 residues. The CDR3 sequence: CASSGGRDNEQFF. As DNA, the CDR3 is TGTGCCAGCAGTGGGGGCCGCGACAATGAGCAGTTCTTC.

V usage is TRBV4-1 and J usage is TRBJ1-2; TRBD1 matches 7 bases. V lost 0 bases and J lost 2; bases outside the gene matches: 6. From germline, CDR1 is MGHRA and CDR2 YSYEKL. The CDR3 contains 16 residues. The CDR3 region has the DNA TGCGCCAGCAGCCAAGAAGGGGGCAGCTTAAACTATGGCTACACCTTC. It specifies CASSQEGGSLNYGYTF.

The chain couples TRBV5-4 to TRBJ2-1; no firm D call. Germline values: CDR1 SGHNT, CDR2 YYREEE (reference sequence). The CDR3 consists of 15 residues. V was cut by 0 bases and J by 5 bases, with 12 bases left in between. The CDR3 loop reads CASSLGRPFDNEQFF. For the CDR3, the DNA is TGTGCCAGCAGCTTGGGGAGACCGTTTGACAATGAGCAGTTCTTC.

The chain has TRBV7-2 and TRBJ1-1, with D uncertain. CDR1 is SGHTA and CDR2 is FQGNSA in the germline V gene. The CDR3 totals 13 residues. V was pared by 6 bases and J by 1 base, with 9 bases between. CDR3 region: CASRSRRNTEAFF. The CDR3 nucleotides read TGTGCCAGCAGATCTAGACGGAACACTGAAGCTTTCTTT.

This rearrangement joins TRBV5-1 to TRBJ2-5, with 10 bases aligning to TRBD2. CDR1 and CDR2 from the germline V gene are SGHRS and YFSETQ. The CDR3 totals 15 residues. The V segment lost 2 bases and the J segment 5 bases; nucleotides outside the gene matches: 6. The CDR3: CASSLGTSVGETQYF. CDR3 in DNA: TGCGCCAGCAGCTTAGGGACTAGCGTCGGGGAGACCCAGTACTTC.

A single count supports this clone. The CDR3 bases are TGTGCCAGCAGTTTTCGGGGTGTCACCTATGGCTACACCTTC. It yields the protein CASSFRGVTYGYTF. This rearrangement joins TRBV27 to TRBJ1-2; D is unclear. The V and J ends lost 3 bases and 4 bases respectively, with 12 bases between them. The CDR3 length is 14 residues. Per germline, CDR1 MNHEY and CDR2 SMNVEV (reference sequence).

This chain uses TRBV4-1 with TRBJ1-2, with D perhaps TRBD1 (6 bases). CDR1 is MGHRA, CDR2 YSYEKL, per germline. Trimming took 5 bases from V and 7 from J, leaving 17 bases between them. The CDR3 loop spans 14 amino acids. Written as DNA, the CDR3 is TGCGCCAGCAGCAAGACCCAACAGGGCTTTGGCTACACCTTC. Translating it yields CASSKTQQGFGYTF.

The V gene is TRBV2, the J gene TRBJ2-6; D tentatively fits TRBD1 or TRBD2 (5 bases each). In germline, CDR1 is SNHLY, CDR2 FYNNEI. The CDR3 has 13 residues. V lost 8 bases and J 0 bases, leaving 5 bases between the germline ends. The CDR3 sequence: CASGTSGANVLTF. The CDR3 bases are TGTGCCAGCGGGACCTCTGGGGCCAACGTCCTGACTTTC.

V is TRBV9 and J is TRBJ2-5; maybe TRBD1 (6 bases). The CDR3 loop spans 15 amino acids. Germline CDR1 and CDR2: SGDLS and YYNGEE. V gave up 3 bases and J gave up 5 bases, with 17 bases separating them. The CDR3 spells CASSADPRGVETQYF. CDR3 DNA: TGTGCCAGCAGCGCGGACCCCAGGGGAGTGGAGACCCAGTACTTC.

This sequence joins TRBV10-3 and TRBJ2-7, with 8 bases matching TRBD1. Germline trimming cut 4 bases from V and 2 bases from J; bases unmatched to any gene: 4. CDR3 size: 14 residues. CDR1 and CDR2 from the germline V gene are ENHRY and SYGVKD. CDR3 residues: CAISVDRDTYEQYF. CDR3 DNA: TGTGCCATCAGTGTGGACAGGGACACCTACGAGCAGTACTTC.

V is TRBV5-4 and J is TRBJ2-2; possibly TRBD2 for D (6 bases). CDR3 length: 15 residues. Trimming removed 2 bases at V and 4 bases at J, with 12 bases between. Germline values: CDR1 SGHNT, CDR2 YYREEE (reference sequence). The CDR3 DNA follows: TGTGCCAGCAGCTTCGGAGGGGCGAGCACCGGGGAGCTGTTTTTT. Its protein is CASSFGGASTGELFF.

The J gene is TRBJ1-2, the V gene TRBV6-1, with D possibly matching TRBD1 (5 bases). This CDR3 has 15 amino acids. Trimming shortened V by 1 base and J by 0 bases, and 9 bases separated the two germline ends. Germline V CDR1 and CDR2: MNHNS, SASEGT. CDR3 DNA sequence: TGTGCCAGCAGTGAAGATCCAGGGCCTAACTATGGCTACACCTTC. Its translation: CASSEDPGPNYGYTF.

V gene TRBV2 combines with J gene TRBJ1-1, with a weak D call TRBD1 (5 bases). The CDR3 has 13 residues. Germline V gene data show CDR1 as SNHLY and CDR2 as FYNNEI. V was pared by 4 bases and J by 1 base, with 7 bases between. The CDR3, as DNA: TGTGCCAGCAGTGGGCAGGGGAACACTGAAGCTTTCTTT. It specifies CASSGQGNTEAFF. The full variable domain, its missing parts supplied by reference TRBV2 and TRBJ1-1, is EPEVTQTPSHQVTQMGQEVILRCVPISNHLYFYWYRQILGQKVEFLVSFYNNEISEKSEIFDDQFSVERPDGSNFTLKIRSTKLEDSAMYFCASSGQGNTEAFFGQGTRLTVV.

The chain couples TRBV21-1 to TRBJ1-5. TRBV21-1 is shown as a pseudogene. CDR3 length equals 17 residues. CDR3 sequence (DNA): TGTGCCAGCAGCAAAGCGGCTCTCGGCATAAACAATCAGCCCCAGCATTTT. It is translated as CASSKAALGINNQPQHF.